This T cell receptor beta chain was profiled in a study of PD-1 blockade in classical Hodgkin lymphoma. Study summary: Nivolumab dosed at 3 mg/kg went to patients intravenously every 2 weeks.

Germline CDR1 is SGHTA and CDR2 is FQGNSA. Trimming removed 8 bases at V and 4 bases at J, with 18 bases between. The CDR3 spans 15 residues. Repertoires were generated with immunoSEQ multiplex PCR, while TCRdb's copy carries only in-frame clones and drops some. The sample lists tens of thousands of clones, 65% to 85% occurring once. Study-wide results and limits: With CD4+ cells, TCR diversity rose significantly by C4D1, but not with CD8+ cells. After ASCT, patients who started nivolumab under 1 year later were excluded.

Time point specified: cycle 4 day 1 (C4D1), after six to seven weeks of nivolumab. Every patient was affected by relapse after autologous stem cell transplantation, while exposure to brentuximab vedotin was not uniform. This clone occurred a few times. Its antigen is unidentified. The rearrangement joins TRBV7-2 to TRBJ1-5, with D possibly TRBD1 on 6 matching bases. Specimen: peripheral blood mononuclear cells (PBMCs), collected before the fourth cycle of nivolumab. This receptor was taken from a human donor with classical Hodgkin lymphoma. The CDR3 here is CASATRGGLNQPQHF. The CDR3 region has the DNA TGTGCCAGCGCCACGCGGGGGGGGCTTAATCAGCCCCAGCATTTT. The entire variable domain, with the rest obtained from reference TRBV7-2 and TRBJ1-5, is as follows: GAGVSQSPSNKVTEKGKDVELRCDPISGHTALYWYRQSLGQGLEFLIYFQGNSAPDKSGLPSDRFSAERTGGSVSTLTIQRTQQEDSAVYLCASATRGGLNQPQHFGDGTRLSIL.